A selection of T cell receptor beta chains follows, all from one sample in a study of blood T cell repertoires in COVID-19. TCRdb's table, derived via immunoSEQ multiplex PCR, lists solely in-frame clones and lacks some. This sample has 200,000 to 300,000 clones, with around 90% found just once. Material: peripheral blood. The source of these receptors is a woman aged 60-75 years with COVID-19, enrolled during active disease. Each CDR3 is given with its conserved first and last residue. D genes are given only for firm matches. Not every row has a clone size; where given, it reads once, few, many or a size class.

clone_size	v_call	d_call	j_call	cdr3_aa	cdr3_nt
-	TRBV10-3	TRBD2	TRBJ2-7	CAISKTSALGYEQYF	TGTGCCATCAGTAAGACTAGCGCCCTGGGGTACGAGCAGTACTTC
-	TRBV3-1/TRBV3-2	-	TRBJ1-3	CASSQGSPVGNTIYF	TGTGCCAGCAGCCAAGGGTCGCCGGTGGGAAACACCATATATTTT
-	TRBV6-6	-	TRBJ1-2	CASTWRGSNYGYTF	TGTGCCAGCACGTGGAGGGGCTCCAACTATGGCTACACCTTC
-	TRBV27	-	TRBJ2-1	CASSLGGTLHNEQFF	TGTGCCAGCAGTTTAGGCGGGACCCTACACAATGAGCAGTTCTTC
-	TRBV11-3	-	TRBJ1-1	CASSELRGTEAFF	TGTGCCAGCAGCGAACTCAGGGGCACTGAAGCTTTCTTT
once	TRBV7-2	-	TRBJ1-4	CASSLDPGATNEKLFF	TGTGCCAGCAGCTTAGATCCGGGAGCAACTAATGAAAAACTGTTTTTT
-	TRBV12-3/TRBV12-4	-	TRBJ1-1	CASSQKGDTEAFF	TGTGCCAGCAGTCAAAAAGGGGACACTGAAGCTTTCTTT
once	TRBV6-2/TRBV6-3	-	TRBJ2-1	CASSYPSLAGSSYNEQFF	TGTGCCAGCAGTTACCCTTCCCTAGCTGGGAGCTCCTACAATGAGCAGTTCTTC
-	TRBV29-1	TRBD2	TRBJ2-3	CSVAPGGSSTDTQYF	TGCAGCGTTGCCCCGGGGGGGAGTAGCACAGATACGCAGTATTTT
-	TRBV10-3	TRBD1	TRBJ1-1	CAINPGQGNTEAFF	TGTGCCATCAACCCGGGACAGGGGAACACTGAAGCTTTCTTT
-	TRBV14	-	TRBJ1-2	CASSLNGPYGYTF	TGTGCCAGCAGCCTCAATGGGCCCTATGGCTACACCTTC
-	TRBV19	-	TRBJ2-5	CASSISPGVETQYF	TGTGCCAGTAGTATATCCCCGGGGGTGGAGACCCAGTACTTC
-	TRBV27	TRBD1	TRBJ2-2	CGRGTGGFGFGELFF	TGTGGCAGGGGGACAGGGGGCTTCGGGTTCGGGGAGCTGTTTTTT
-	TRBV28	-	TRBJ1-5	CASISRQGQYSNQPQHF	TGTGCCAGCATCTCCCGGCAGGGCCAATATAGCAATCAGCCCCAGCATTTT
-	TRBV18	TRBD2	TRBJ2-7	CASSTASGRTYEQYF	TGTGCCAGCTCAACCGCTAGCGGGAGGACCTACGAGCAGTACTTC
once	TRBV4-1	-	TRBJ1-3	CASSQGLNGNTIYF	TGCGCCAGCAGCCAGGGCCTAAATGGAAACACCATATATTTT